The source of this TCR beta chain is a study of blood T cell repertoires in COVID-19. Enrollees, roughly 18 to 89 years old, lived in 24 US areas. Researchers sorted participants into cohorts using their self-reported clinical history. Symptom resolution, clearance, or two negative PCRs marked the recovered donors of Cohort 3. Using immunoSEQ multiplex PCR, the repertoire was profiled, and TCRdb retains in-frame clones only, with some absent. The table includes hundreds of thousands of clones, about 90% detected once. The CDR3 sequence is 15 residues long. Germline assignment: CDR1 MGHRA and CDR2 YSYEKL. The V gene lost 0 bases and the J gene lost 5 bases, with 13 bases spanning the gap.

This chain links TRBV4-1 with TRBJ1-1, with a weak D call TRBD1 (6 bases). The TCR sequence derives from a woman aged 30 to 39 who had recovered from COVID-19. Input material: PBMCs or T cells enriched from blood (not recorded which). The CDR3 here is CASSQEGGVETEAFF. The DNA for the CDR3 is TGCGCCAGCAGCCAAGAAGGGGGGGTGGAGACTGAAGCTTTCTTT.